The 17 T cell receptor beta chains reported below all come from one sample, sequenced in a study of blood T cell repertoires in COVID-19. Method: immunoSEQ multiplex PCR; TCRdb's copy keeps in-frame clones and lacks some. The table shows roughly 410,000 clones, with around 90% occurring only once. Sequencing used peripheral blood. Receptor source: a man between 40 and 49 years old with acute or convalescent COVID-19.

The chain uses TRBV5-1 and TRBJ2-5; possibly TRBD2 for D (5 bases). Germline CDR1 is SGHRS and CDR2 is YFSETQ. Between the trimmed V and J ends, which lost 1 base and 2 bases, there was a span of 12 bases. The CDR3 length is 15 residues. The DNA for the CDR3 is TGCGCCAGCAGCTTGCGTGGACTCCCACAAGAGACCCAGTACTTC. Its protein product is CASSLRGLPQETQYF.

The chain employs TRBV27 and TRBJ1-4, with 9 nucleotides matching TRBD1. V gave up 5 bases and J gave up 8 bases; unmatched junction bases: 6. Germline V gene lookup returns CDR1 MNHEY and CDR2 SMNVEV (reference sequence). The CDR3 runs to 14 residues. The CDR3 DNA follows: TGTGCCAGCAGTCTCCACAGGGGGCACGAAAAACTGTTTTTT. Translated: CASSLHRGHEKLFF.

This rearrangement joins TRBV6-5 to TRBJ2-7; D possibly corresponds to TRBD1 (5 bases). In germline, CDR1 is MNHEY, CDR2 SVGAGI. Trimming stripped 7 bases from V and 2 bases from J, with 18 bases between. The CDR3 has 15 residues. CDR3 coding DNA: TGTGCCAGCACCCCGTATCAGGGTGGGACCTACGAGCAGTACTTC. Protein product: CASTPYQGGTYEQYF.

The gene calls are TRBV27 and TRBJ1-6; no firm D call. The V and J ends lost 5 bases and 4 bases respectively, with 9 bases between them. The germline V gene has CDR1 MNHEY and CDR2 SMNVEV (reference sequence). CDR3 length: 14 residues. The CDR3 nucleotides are TGTGCCAGCAGTGCCGCGGGATATAATTCACCCCTCCACTTT. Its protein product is CASSAAGYNSPLHF.

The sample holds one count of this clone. The CDR3 region has the DNA TGTGCCAGTAGTTTCACAGGGGCTCCTAACTATGGCTACACCTTC. It is translated as CASSFTGAPNYGYTF. V gene TRBV19 combines with J gene TRBJ1-2; 7 positions agree with TRBD1. This CDR3 is built from 15 residues. Germline CDR1 and CDR2: LNHDA and SQIVND (reference sequence). With 5 bases clipped from V and 0 bases from J, the junction kept 6 bases outside the gene matches.

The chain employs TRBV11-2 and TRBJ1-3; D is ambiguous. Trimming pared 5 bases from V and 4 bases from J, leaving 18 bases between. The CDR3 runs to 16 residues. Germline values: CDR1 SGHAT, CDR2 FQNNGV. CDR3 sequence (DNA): TGTGCCAGCAGCCTCGCCGGGGTCCGGGGAGGAAACACCATATATTTT. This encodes CASSLAGVRGGNTIYF.

CDR3 bases: TGTGCCAGCAGTATAAGCGGGGCCCCGCAAGATACGCAGTATTTT. Translating gives CASSISGAPQDTQYF. This chain uses TRBV6-5 with TRBJ2-3; 7 bases agree with TRBD2. The ends lost 5 bases at V and 5 bases at J; junction bases unmatched: 10. This CDR3 has 15 amino acids. Germline CDR1 MNHEY, CDR2 SVGAGI.

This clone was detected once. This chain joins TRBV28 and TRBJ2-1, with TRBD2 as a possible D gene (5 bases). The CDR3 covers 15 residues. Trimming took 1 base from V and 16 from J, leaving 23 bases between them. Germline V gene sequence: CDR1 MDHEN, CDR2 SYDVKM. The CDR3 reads CASSLSAAPGVGSFF. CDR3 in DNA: TGTGCCAGCAGTTTATCGGCCGCACCCGGGGTGGGTAGCTTCTTC.

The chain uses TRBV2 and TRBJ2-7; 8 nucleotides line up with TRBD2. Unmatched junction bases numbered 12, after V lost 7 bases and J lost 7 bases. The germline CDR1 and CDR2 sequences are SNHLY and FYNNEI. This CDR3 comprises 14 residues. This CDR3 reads CASMERGPLGEQYF. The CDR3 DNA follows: TGTGCCAGCATGGAGCGGGGGCCTTTGGGGGAGCAGTACTTC.

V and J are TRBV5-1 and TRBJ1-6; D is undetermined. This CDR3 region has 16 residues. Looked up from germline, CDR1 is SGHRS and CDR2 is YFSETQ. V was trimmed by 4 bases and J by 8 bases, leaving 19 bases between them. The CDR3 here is CASSRQSGRRDSPLHF. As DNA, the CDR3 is TGCGCCAGCAGCAGACAATCCGGACGGAGGGATTCACCCCTCCACTTT.

CDR3 coding DNA: TGTGCCAGCAGTTTGACAGGGCCGCAGTATTTT. Translation: CASSLTGPQYF. The chain has TRBV28 and TRBJ2-3, with 7 bases that match TRBD1. There are 11 residues in the CDR3. The junction had 1 base not matched to a gene; V was cut back by 3 bases and J by 10 bases. The germline V gene encodes CDR1 MDHEN and CDR2 SYDVKM.

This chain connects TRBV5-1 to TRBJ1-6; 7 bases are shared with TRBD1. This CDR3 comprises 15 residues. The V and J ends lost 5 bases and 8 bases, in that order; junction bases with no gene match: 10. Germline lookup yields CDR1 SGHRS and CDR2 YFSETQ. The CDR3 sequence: CASSQPGQSDSPLHF. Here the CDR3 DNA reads TGCGCCAGCAGTCAGCCGGGACAGTCTGATTCACCCCTCCACTTT.

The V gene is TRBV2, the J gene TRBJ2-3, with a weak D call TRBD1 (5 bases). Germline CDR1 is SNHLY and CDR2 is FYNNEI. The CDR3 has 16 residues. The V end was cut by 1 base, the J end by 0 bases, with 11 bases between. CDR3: CASSEVPRASTDTQYF. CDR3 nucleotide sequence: TGTGCCAGCAGTGAAGTCCCCAGGGCTAGCACAGATACGCAGTATTTT.

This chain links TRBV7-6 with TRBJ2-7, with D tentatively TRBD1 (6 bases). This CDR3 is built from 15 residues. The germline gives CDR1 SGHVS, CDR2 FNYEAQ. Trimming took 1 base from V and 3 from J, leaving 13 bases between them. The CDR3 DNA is TGTGCCAGCAGCTTAGGGTCGGGGACAATCTACGAGCAGTACTTC. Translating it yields CASSLGSGTIYEQYF.

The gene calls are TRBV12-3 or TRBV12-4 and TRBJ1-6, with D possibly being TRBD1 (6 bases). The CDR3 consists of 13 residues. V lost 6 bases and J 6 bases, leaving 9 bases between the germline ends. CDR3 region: CASRGAPNSPLHF. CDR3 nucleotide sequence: TGTGCCAGCAGGGGGGCCCCTAATTCACCCCTCCACTTT.

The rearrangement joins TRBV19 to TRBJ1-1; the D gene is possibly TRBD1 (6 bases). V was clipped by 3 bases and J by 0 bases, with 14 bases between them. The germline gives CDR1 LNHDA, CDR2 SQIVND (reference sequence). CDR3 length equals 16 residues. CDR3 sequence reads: CASSIGGARVNTEAFF. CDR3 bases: TGTGCCAGTAGTATTGGGGGCGCGCGGGTGAACACTGAAGCTTTCTTT.

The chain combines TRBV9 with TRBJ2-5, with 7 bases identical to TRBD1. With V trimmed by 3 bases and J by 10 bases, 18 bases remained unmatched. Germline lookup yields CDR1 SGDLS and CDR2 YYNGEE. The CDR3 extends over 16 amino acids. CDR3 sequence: CASSEGPGTVKRGQYF. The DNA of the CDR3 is TGTGCCAGCAGCGAGGGACCAGGGACAGTCAAGAGAGGCCAGTACTTC. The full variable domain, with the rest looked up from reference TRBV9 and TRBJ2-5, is DSGVTQTPKHLITATGQRVTLRCSPRSGDLSVYWYQQSLDQGLQFLIQYYNGEERAKGNILERFSAQQFPDLHSELNLSSLELGDSALYFCASSEGPGTVKRGQYFGPGTRLLVL.